Below are 30 T cell receptor beta chains sequenced from a single sample in a study of CD8+CD57+ T cells in acquired aplastic anemia. For sequencing, patients were chosen who had shown expansion of CD8+CD57+ cells by flow cytometry. Genomic DNA, the template, was used for profiling of the TCR beta VDJ and CDR3. Using its own MiXCR run on the reads, TCRdb lists one record per CDR3 protein. The repertoire holds hundreds of thousands of distinct CDR3 sequences, with roughly 50% as singletons. The sample taken for sequencing was sorted CD4+, CD8+, or CD8+CD57+ T cells (not recorded which) from PBMCs. The receptors were gathered from a human donor with aplastic anemia.

The chain recombines TRBV6-1 with TRBJ1-6; no clear D. V was shortened by 6 bases and J by 9 bases, with 15 bases between the two germline ends. Germline-derived CDR1 and CDR2 are MNHNS and SASEGT. This CDR3 has 14 amino acids. This CDR3 reads CASSVWGRTSPLHF. DNA of the CDR3: TGTGCCAGCAGCGTTTGGGGTCGCACTTCACCCCTCCACTTT.

This clonotype was recorded many times. The chain is built from TRBV6-1 and TRBJ1-2, with D possibly being TRBD1 (6 bases). CDR1 is MNHNS and CDR2 is SASEGT in the germline V gene. The germline V and J ends were trimmed by 4 bases and 4 bases, with 13 bases remaining between them. CDR3 length equals 14 residues. The CDR3 DNA reads as TGTGCCAGCAGTGGGACAGTCGGCGTCTATGGCTACACCTTC. It specifies CASSGTVGVYGYTF.

V usage is TRBV27 and J usage is TRBJ1-5; the D is unclear. Looked up from germline, CDR1 is MNHEY and CDR2 is SMNVEV (reference sequence). The CDR3 runs to 14 residues. Trimming took off 5 bases at V and 0 bases at J, with 8 bases between the two ends. CDR3 DNA: TGTGCCAGCAGTCTACAGTATAGCAATCAGCCCCAGCATTTT. Protein sequence: CASSLQYSNQPQHF.

The chain links TRBV7-6 to TRBJ2-5, with 14 bases that match TRBD2. This CDR3 has 16 residues. Unmatched junction bases numbered 10, after V lost 4 bases and J lost 9 bases. The germline V gene has CDR1 SGHVS and CDR2 FNYEAQ. The CDR3 DNA is TGTGCCAGCAGCTCGACTAGCGGGGGGGCCGGGGAGGCCCAGTACTTC. Its translation is CASSSTSGGAGEAQYF.

In this sample, this clonotype turned up many times. The chain recombines TRBV7-3 with TRBJ2-3, with no clear D. CDR3 size: 13 residues. In germline, CDR1 is SGHTA, CDR2 FQGTGA. Trimming took 1 base from V and 6 from J, leaving 8 bases between them. The CDR3 DNA sequence: TGTGCCAGCAGCTTAAAAGCCTCCGATACGCAGTATTTT. Protein: CASSLKASDTQYF.

The chain combines TRBV19 with TRBJ2-7, with no clear D. In germline, CDR1 is LNHDA, CDR2 SQIVND (reference sequence). V was clipped by 5 bases and J by 8 bases, with 19 bases between them. The CDR3 spans 14 residues. CDR3 DNA: TGTGCCAGTAGTTGGGATTCAAGATACGATCAGCAGTACTTC. This translates into CASSWDSRYDQQYF. Together with reference TRBV19 and TRBJ2-7, the CDR3 gives the full variable domain: DGGITQSPKYLFRKEGQNVTLSCEQNLNHDAMYWYRQDPGQGLRLIYYSQIVNDFQKGDIAEGYSVSREKKESFPLTVTSAQKNPTAFYLCASSWDSRYDQQYFGPGTRLTVT.

The rearrangement uses TRBV7-2 and TRBJ2-7; the match to TRBD2 covers 7 bases. Germline V gene lookup returns CDR1 SGHTA and CDR2 FQGNSA. Germline trimming cut 4 bases from V and 3 bases from J; bases unmatched to any gene: 6. The CDR3 is 14 residues long. The CDR3, as DNA: TGTGCCAGCAGCTCCAACCGGGACTACTACGAGCAGTACTTC. Amino acids: CASSSNRDYYEQYF. The whole variable domain, remainder taken from reference TRBV7-2 and TRBJ2-7, is GAGVSQSPSNKVTEKGKDVELRCDPISGHTALYWYRQSLGQGLEFLIYFQGNSAPDKSGLPSDRFSAERTGGSVSTLTIQRTQQEDSAVYLCASSSNRDYYEQYFGPGTRLTVT.

Many counts were recorded for this clonotype. This chain links TRBV2 with TRBJ2-5, with 7 positions matching TRBD1. The ends lost 6 bases at V and 1 base at J; junction bases unmatched: 5. The CDR3 has 14 residues. Germline CDR1 is SNHLY and CDR2 is FYNNEI. CDR3 bases: TGTGCCAGCAGGGGAACAGGGGCCCAAGAGACCCAGTACTTC. Its protein is CASRGTGAQETQYF.

In regard to this clonotype: A read error may produce the germline difference seen at one junction end. The V and J genes are TRBV4-1 and TRBJ1-1; 9 bases align to TRBD1. Germline values: CDR1 MGHRA, CDR2 YSYEKL. The CDR3 spans 13 residues. DNA of the CDR3: TGTGCCAGCAGTTGGGACAGGGAAGCTGGGGCCTTCTTT. Translated, it gives CASSWDREAGAFF.

V gene TRBV9 combines with J gene TRBJ1-5; 10 positions agree with TRBD1. There are 14 residues in the CDR3. CDR1 is SGDLS and CDR2 is YYNGEE in the germline V gene. The J segment lost 6 bases and the V segment lost 5 bases, leaving 5 bases of the junction unmatched. CDR3: CASSPTGGSQPQHF. As DNA, the CDR3 is TGTGCCAGCAGTCCGACAGGGGGCAGTCAGCCCCAGCATTTT.

This clonotype was seen ten or more times. The chain combines TRBV20-1 with TRBJ2-7, with 8 bases lining up with TRBD1. There are 16 residues in the CDR3. Per germline, CDR1 DFQATT and CDR2 SNEGSKA (reference sequence). The junction had 12 bases not matched to a gene; V was cut back by 1 base and J by 4 bases. CDR3 nucleotide sequence: TGCAGTGCTAGAGTCTCCCAGACAGGGGCGAAATACGAGCAGTACTTC. Protein product: CSARVSQTGAKYEQYF.

This sequence joins TRBV5-8 and TRBJ2-3, with 9 positions matching TRBD2. Trimming removed 0 bases from V and 2 bases from J; junction bases left unmatched: 10. Germline loops: CDR1 SGHTS, CDR2 YDEGEE. The CDR3 is 18 residues long. CDR3 sequence reads: CASSLGGVSGGATDTQYF. In nucleotides, the CDR3 is TGTGCCAGCAGCTTGGGTGGAGTTAGCGGGGGTGCCACAGATACGCAGTATTTT. Supplemented by reference TRBV5-8 and TRBJ2-3, the full variable domain reads EAGVTQSPTHLIKTRGQQATLRCSPISGHTSVYWYQQALGLGLQFLLWYDEGEERNRGNFPPRFSGRQFPNYSSELNVNALELEDSALYLCASSLGGVSGGATDTQYFGPGTRLTVL.

The chain employs TRBV29-1 and TRBJ1-2, with no clear D. Germline V lookup: CDR1 SQVTM, CDR2 ANQGSEA. Trimming removed 4 bases from V and 6 bases from J, with 9 bases in between. The CDR3 runs 11 residues. Here the CDR3 DNA reads TGCAGCGTTGGGGCAGCCGATGGCTACACCTTC. Encoded protein: CSVGAADGYTF.

Many counts were recorded for this clonotype. The CDR3: CASSLVGQEETQYF. The DNA for the CDR3 is TGCGCCAGCAGCTTGGTGGGGCAGGAGGAGACCCAGTACTTC. The chain is built from TRBV5-1 and TRBJ2-5, with a weak D call TRBD1 (5 bases). CDR1 is SGHRS and CDR2 is YFSETQ in the germline V gene. Trimming stripped 0 bases from V and 5 bases from J, with 11 bases between. This CDR3 has 14 amino acids.

On this clonotype itself: A much bigger clone sits one base away, suggesting this may be a read error. This rearrangement joins TRBV30 to TRBJ1-6; D call uncertain. Per the germline V gene, CDR1 is GTSNPN and CDR2 is SVGIG (reference sequence). The CDR3 consists of 14 residues. In DNA form, the CDR3 reads TGTGCCTTGGCCGCGGGATCCTATAGTTCACCCCTCCACTTT. It translates to CALAAGSYSSPLHF.

The chain uses TRBV10-3 and TRBJ1-6; 7 bases are a match to TRBD1. Germline trimming cut 2 bases from V and 10 bases from J; bases unmatched to any gene: 5. The CDR3 length is 14 residues. The germline V gene encodes CDR1 ENHRY and CDR2 SYGVKD. The CDR3 is CAISEQNRGSPLHF. The CDR3 DNA is TGTGCCATCAGTGAGCAAAACAGGGGATCACCCCTCCACTTT.

This clonotype was seen ten or more times. V and J are TRBV24-1 and TRBJ1-2, with D possibly being TRBD1 (5 bases). CDR3 size: 14 residues. Germline assignment: CDR1 KGHDR and CDR2 SFDVKD. Trimming removed 4 bases at V and 3 bases at J, with 11 bases between. CDR3 sequence (DNA): TGTGCCACCAGTGACACCGACAGATACTATGGCTACACCTTC. Translated: CATSDTDRYYGYTF.

As concerns this clonotype: At one of its ends the junction is not consistent with the germline gene, which may arise from a read error. V is TRBV10-1 and J is TRBJ2-2; the D call may be TRBD1 or TRBD2 (5 bases each). Germline V CDR1 and CDR2: WNHNN, SYGVQD (reference sequence). The CDR3 extends over 14 amino acids. CDR3: CASSWTSNTGELFF. In DNA, the CDR3 is TGCGCCAGCAGCTGGACATCGAACACCGGGGAGTTGTTTTTT.

This clonotype was found once. Here the CDR3 DNA reads TGTGCCACCAGCAGAGCGGGACAGGAATATGGCTACACCTTC. Its protein is CATSRAGQEYGYTF. The J gene is TRBJ1-2, the V gene TRBV15, with 8 nucleotides matching TRBD1. The CDR3 extends over 14 amino acids. J gave up 5 bases and V 1 base, and 3 bases lay outside the gene matches. The germline V gene encodes CDR1 LNHNV and CDR2 YYDKDF (reference sequence).

The chain has TRBV25-1 and TRBJ2-2; D is perhaps TRBD2 (6 bases). The V end was cut by 7 bases, the J end by 4 bases, with 28 bases between. The CDR3 runs 19 residues. Germline V gene lookup returns CDR1 MGHDK and CDR2 SYGVNS. The CDR3 bases are TGTGCCAGCAAGGCTTGTTGGCAGGACCGAGGGAGGATCACCGGGGAGCTGTTTTTT. Translated: CASKACWQDRGRITGELFF. Full variable domain (missing parts from reference TRBV25-1 and TRBJ2-2): EADIYQTPRYLVIGTGKKITLECSQTMGHDKMYWYQQDPGMELHLIHYSYGVNSTEKGDLSSESTVSRIRTEHFPLTLESARPSHTSQYLCASKACWQDRGRITGELFFGEGSRLTVL.

This clonotype was detected many times. The gene calls are TRBV5-5 and TRBJ2-2; the match to TRBD1 covers 9 bases. With V trimmed by 4 bases and J by 6 bases, 4 bases remained unmatched. Looked up from germline, CDR1 is SGHKS and CDR2 is YYEKEE (reference sequence). The CDR3 extends over 14 amino acids. The CDR3 loop reads CASSRDRAAGELFF. CDR3 coding DNA: TGTGCCAGCAGCCGGGACAGGGCGGCCGGGGAGCTGTTTTTT.

The sample holds many counts of this clonotype. DNA of the CDR3: TGCGCCAGCAGCCAACCCTCTGGGAAGGCAGTGGCTAAGACTGGGGCCAACGTCCTGACTTTC. Translating gives CASSQPSGKAVAKTGANVLTF. The gene calls are TRBV4-1 and TRBJ2-6; the D is unclear. Germline assignment: CDR1 MGHRA and CDR2 YSYEKL. Trimming stripped 2 bases from V and 2 bases from J, with 25 bases between. The CDR3 has 21 residues.

The table lists this clonotype with many counts. The gene calls are TRBV2 and TRBJ2-3; unclear D gene. Germline CDR1 SNHLY, CDR2 FYNNEI. Trimming pared 7 bases from V and 1 base from J, leaving 6 bases between. CDR3 length equals 12 residues. The CDR3 DNA sequence: TGTGCCAGCAAGGGTGGCACAGATACGCAGTATTTT. Amino acid sequence: CASKGGTDTQYF.

The chain carries TRBV5-8 and TRBJ1-4; D might be TRBD1 (5 bases). This CDR3 contains 14 residues. The germline CDR1 and CDR2 sequences are SGHTS and YDEGEE. V was clipped by 0 bases and J by 6 bases, with 9 bases between them. The CDR3 is CASSLGGRDEKLFF. The CDR3 DNA reads TGTGCCAGCAGCTTGGGGGGCAGGGATGAAAAACTGTTTTTT.

Notes on this clonotype: This may be a read error, as it is one base from a much larger clone. CDR3 residues: CASSSRTGDHEQYF. CDR3 in DNA: TGCGCCAGCAGCTCCCGGACAGGGGATCATGAGCAGTACTTC. V and J are TRBV5-1 and TRBJ2-7, with TRBD1 identical over 9 bases. Germline CDR1 SGHRS, CDR2 YFSETQ. With V trimmed by 3 bases and J by 7 bases, 8 bases remained unmatched. The length of the CDR3 is 14 residues.

The V gene is TRBV29-1, the J gene TRBJ2-7; 8 bases map to TRBD1. With 7 bases clipped from V and 3 bases from J, the junction kept 8 bases outside the gene matches. The CDR3 covers 13 residues. Per the germline V gene, CDR1 is SQVTM and CDR2 is ANQGSEA. The CDR3 region has the DNA TGCAGCGCGGCGGACAGGGTGATCTACGAGCAGTACTTC. Its protein product is CSAADRVIYEQYF.

The table lists this clonotype with many counts. The chain combines TRBV6-1 with TRBJ1-4, with D perhaps TRBD1 (5 bases). Germline loops: CDR1 MNHNS, CDR2 SASEGT. V lost 5 bases, J lost 2 bases, and 9 bases lay in between. This CDR3 has 14 residues. CDR3 nucleotides: TGTGCCAGCAGTCCGGGACCGACTAATGAAAAACTGTTTTTT. Amino acid sequence: CASSPGPTNEKLFF.

The genes are TRBV2 and TRBJ1-6; the D gene is possibly TRBD1 (5 bases). The CDR3 runs 14 residues. Germline CDR1 and CDR2: SNHLY and FYNNEI. V was pared by 9 bases and J by 5 bases, with 14 bases between. The CDR3 region has the DNA TGTGCCAGGCACACCGGGACCAATAATTCACCCCTCCACTTT. Translated, it gives CARHTGTNNSPLHF.

There are many counts of this clonotype. This chain uses TRBV7-2 with TRBJ2-5; a weak D match, TRBD1 (5 bases). The CDR3 runs 14 residues. Germline-derived CDR1 and CDR2 are SGHTA and FQGNSA. CDR3 residues: CASRGRRSVETQYF. In nucleotides, the CDR3 is TGTGCAAGTAGGGGTAGACGCAGTGTTGAGACCCAGTACTTC.

The chain links TRBV2 to TRBJ2-3, with unresolved D. Deletions cut 5 bases from V and 1 base from J, with 7 bases between. The CDR3 is 13 residues long. Germline V lookup: CDR1 SNHLY, CDR2 FYNNEI. The CDR3 is CASSIGGTDTQYF. The CDR3 coding sequence is TGTGCCAGCAGTATAGGCGGCACAGATACGCAGTATTTT.